This T cell receptor beta chain was profiled in a study of blood T cell repertoires in COVID-19. Study overall: Acute and convalescent COVID-19 specimens originated in the United States, Italy and Spain. The cDNA or gDNA used as material had been derived from T cells, B-cell-depleted T cells, or PBMCs.

The ends lost 8 bases at V and 1 base at J; junction bases unmatched: 4. The CDR3 runs to 14 residues. In germline, CDR1 is MNHEY, CDR2 SMNVEV (reference sequence). In the original workflow: Estimation of nucleated cell counts was performed using reference gene primer amplification. Here immunoSEQ multiplex PCR was the method, and the copy in TCRdb shows in-frame clones only, minus some. The V and J calls and clone size were taken over from that table, and D and trimming were inferred from the DNA. The repertoire holds roughly 140,000 clones, with roughly nine tenths as singletons. V usage is TRBV27 and J usage is TRBJ1-5; TRBD1 aligns across 8 bases. This receptor was taken from a woman in her 70s with acute or convalescent COVID-19. Sequenced material: peripheral blood. The CDR3 here is CASGTGGSNQPQHF. CDR3 DNA sequence: TGTGCCAGCGGAACAGGGGGGAGCAATCAGCCCCAGCATTTT.